Many counts were recorded for the clone carrying this T cell receptor beta chain. Antigen specificity is unknown. Time point in this sample: sample taken at primary tumor resection. Untreated early-stage non-small cell lung cancer patients, approximately 76 in total, were the donors. Unsorted whole RNA samples from tumor, nontumor lung or frozen PBMC were sequenced. Individually, TCR cDNA molecules were each labelled with a unique molecular identifier. TCRdb reprocessed the 5' RACE reads via MiXCR and lists one record per CDR3 protein. The data contain 7,200 or so distinct CDR3 sequences, about 12% of them singletons. This entry comes from a study of spatial heterogeneity in lung cancer. For the study at large: Beta-chain sequences consistently outnumbered alpha-chain sequences in detection.

Germline V gene lookup returns CDR1 DFQATT and CDR2 SNEGSKA (reference sequence). The CDR3 is 18 amino acids. Trimming stripped 3 bases from V and 2 bases from J, with 24 bases between. Findings and limits, study-wide: Tracking of tumor mutation counts was seen in expanded intratumoral alpha and beta TCR counts.

Sequencing used lung tumor tissue, obtained at surgery. The genes are TRBV20-1 and TRBJ2-3; possibly TRBD2 for D (5 bases). The receptor's source is a male donor with early-stage non-small cell lung cancer. The CDR3 DNA sequence: TGCAGTGCTAGGGGTATATTCGCGGCCCGGGATCTCACAGATACGCAGTATTTT. Residues: CSARGIFAARDLTDTQYF.